These 3 T cell receptor beta chains were all obtained from the same sample, sequenced in a study of low-dose radiotherapy and immunotherapy resistance in tumors. The time point is: before trial treatment. Covering alpha and beta chains, TRAV- and TRBV-specific primers were used for the first-strand cDNA. The authors ran about 21 PCR cycles to amplify TCRs with a constant-region primer and V-primer adapter. TCRdb processed the reads anew with MiXCR; each CDR3 protein has one entry. The sample shows tens of thousands of distinct CDR3 sequences, over 15% of them seen only once. Sequencing was performed on PBMCs, taken before treatment. The receptors were gathered from a male donor with prostate cancer.

This clonotype came up a few times. The CDR3 sequence: CASSEGQLNTGELFF. The DNA of the CDR3 is TGCGCCAGCAGTGAGGGACAGCTGAACACCGGGGAGCTGTTTTTT. This sequence joins TRBV10-2 and TRBJ2-2, with D perhaps TRBD1 (6 bases). The V gene lost 2 bases and the J gene lost 1 base, with 8 bases spanning the gap. In germline, CDR1 is WSHSY, CDR2 SAAADI. This CDR3 region has 15 residues.

At least ten counts were recorded for this clonotype. The chain has TRBV12-3 or TRBV12-4 and TRBJ1-2, with D hard to call. The germline V and J ends were trimmed by 7 bases and 8 bases, with 17 bases remaining between them. The length of the CDR3 is 13 residues. The CDR3 region is CASTVRGLGGYTF. In nucleotides, the CDR3 is TGTGCCAGCACAGTCCGCGGCCTAGGAGGCTACACCTTC.

This clonotype was recorded many times. The chain couples TRBV14 to TRBJ2-1; D gene unclear. The CDR3 loop spans 13 amino acids. Looked up from germline, CDR1 is SGHDN and CDR2 is FVKESK. Trimming cost V 0 bases and J 9 bases, with 9 bases left between them. DNA for the CDR3: TGTGCCAGCAGCCAAGACATGATTCGTGAGCAGTTCTTC. This gives the protein CASSQDMIREQFF.